The rows below give T cell receptor beta chains drawn from one sample of a study of blood T cell repertoires in COVID-19. TCRdb keeps only in-frame clones here, not all; method: immunoSEQ multiplex PCR. The repertoire has hundreds of thousands of clones, 86% of them found once; the top ten carry around 7.4%. The source material was peripheral blood. These receptors were collected from a woman in her fifties or sixties with COVID-19, enrolled during active disease. The conserved cysteine and the conserved F or W are not part of the CDR3 here. A clone size is listed for some rows: how often the clone was seen (once, few, many), or a class if it is expanded.

clone_size cdr3_length j_call v_call cdr3_aa
. 13 TRBJ1-6 TRBV18 ASSRTGIYNSPLH
once 10 TRBJ2-1 TRBV5-6 ASSLQLNEQF
. 14 TRBJ2-7 TRBV18 ASSPGQAGGSYEQY
few 12 TRBJ2-7 TRBV2 ASRGDRPLYEQY
. 11 TRBJ1-1 TRBV29-1 SVGGGPNTEAF
few 11 TRBJ2-7 TRBV20-1 SASSGNTYEQY
. 11 TRBJ1-1 TRBV30 ATHRQFPYEAF
once 11 TRBJ1-1 TRBV19 ASSILGDTEAF
. 11 TRBJ1-2 TRBV6-2/TRBV6-3 ASSLPDSYGYT
. 13 TRBJ2-1 TRBV5-4 ASSKAYQEYNEQF
. 13 TRBJ2-3 TRBV6-2/TRBV6-3 ASSFRGGALDTQY
. 13 TRBJ2-4 TRBV7-9 ASSAGTPGSDIQY
. 13 TRBJ1-2 TRBV6-6 ASSHKDTANYGYT
. 10 TRBJ1-2 TRBV10-3 AINSDSYGYT
. 11 TRBJ1-2 TRBV5-5 ASSNTGDNGYT
few 12 TRBJ1-6 TRBV6-5 ASTLQGVNSPLH
. 12 TRBJ2-7 TRBV5-1 ASSPEGPSYEQY
. 12 TRBJ1-1 TRBV2 ASSWSQMNTEAF